What follows are 26 T cell receptor beta chains derived from one specimen sequenced in a study of CD8 T cells in ankylosing spondylitis. Findings and caveats of the study: Ankylosing spondylitis blood appeared to carry a characteristic TCR beta motif of roughly eight highly homologous variants.

Their antigens remain unidentified. TCRdb passed the 5' RACE reads through MiXCR, listing each CDR3 protein once. The repertoire includes hundreds of thousands of distinct CDR3 sequences, about a sixth of them detected once, and approximately 1% sits in the top ten. Input material: blood, either unsorted or a sorted T cell fraction (not recorded which). Receptors originate from a male donor with ankylosing spondylitis.

This clonotype came up a few times. This chain joins TRBV2 and TRBJ1-1; no clear D gene. The CDR3 is 13 amino acids. CDR1 and CDR2 (germline): SNHLY, FYNNEI. Trimming removed 7 bases at V and 1 base at J, with 10 bases between. The CDR3 here is CASTIHRNTEAFF. In DNA form, the CDR3 reads TGTGCCAGCACTATACACAGGAACACTGAAGCTTTCTTT. The full variable domain, its missing parts supplied by reference TRBV2 and TRBJ1-1, is EPEVTQTPSHQVTQMGQEVILRCVPISNHLYFYWYRQILGQKVEFLVSFYNNEISEKSEIFDDQFSVERPDGSNFTLKIRSTKLEDSAMYFCASTIHRNTEAFFGQGTRLTVV.

The rearrangement links TRBV9 to TRBJ1-1; no clear D gene. Looked up from germline, CDR1 is SGDLS and CDR2 is YYNGEE. The CDR3 loop spans 15 amino acids. V was cut by 4 bases and J by 2 bases, with 15 bases left in between. As DNA, the CDR3 is TGTGCCAGCAGCCCGAGGGAGGGTATTAACACTGAAGCTTTCTTT. This translates into CASSPREGINTEAFF.

The chain combines TRBV9 with TRBJ2-4, with D possibly matching TRBD1 (6 bases). Germline V gene lookup returns CDR1 SGDLS and CDR2 YYNGEE. The CDR3 covers 16 residues. With 3 bases removed from V and 6 bases from J, the gap between germline ends came to 19 bases. The CDR3 DNA is TGTGCCAGCAGCGCGGGGCACCCAGGGGCCGGAAACATTCAGTACTTC. Its translation: CASSAGHPGAGNIQYF.

This clonotype was seen many times. The V and J genes are TRBV5-1 and TRBJ2-7; TRBD1 agrees at 12 bases. CDR1 SGHRS and CDR2 YFSETQ come from the germline V gene. The CDR3 is made up of 16 amino acids. With V trimmed by 3 bases and J by 0 bases, 4 bases remained unmatched. DNA for the CDR3: TGCGCCAGCAGCTGGGGACAGGGGGCCCCCTCCTACGAGCAGTACTTC. Protein sequence: CASSWGQGAPSYEQYF.

This chain links TRBV20-1 with TRBJ2-3; 14 bases line up with TRBD2. Germline-derived CDR1 and CDR2 are DFQATT and SNEGSKA (reference sequence). The CDR3 contains 15 residues. Trimming took 3 bases from V and 9 from J; bases not matched to a gene: 8. In DNA form, the CDR3 reads TGCAGTGCTAGGGGACTAGCGGGAGAAGGAAGAACGCAGTATTTT. Amino acid sequence: CSARGLAGEGRTQYF.

J is TRBJ2-1 and V is TRBV12-3 or TRBV12-4; TRBD1 might be the D (6 bases). This CDR3 comprises 13 residues. V lost 5 bases and J 7 bases, leaving 12 bases between the germline ends. The CDR3 sequence: CASSLWTVNEQFF. CDR3 DNA sequence: TGTGCCAGCAGTCTCTGGACAGTTAATGAGCAGTTCTTC.

This chain uses TRBV7-2 with TRBJ2-4, with 8 bases that match TRBD2. The CDR3 is 16 residues long. From germline, CDR1 is SGHTA and CDR2 FQGNSA. V trimming: 4 bases; J trimming: 0 bases; junction bases outside the gene matches: 5. In DNA form, the CDR3 reads TGTGCCAGCAGCTACCGGGGGGGACTAGCCAAAAACATTCAGTACTTC. Translating gives CASSYRGGLAKNIQYF.

This clonotype was counted only a few times. This chain connects TRBV28 to TRBJ2-3; no reliable D call. The CDR3 has 15 amino acids. The V end was cut by 3 bases, the J end by 2 bases, with 12 bases between. Germline CDR1 and CDR2: MDHEN and SYDVKM. The CDR3 DNA reads TGTGCCAGCAGTTTGTTCTCCCCAGCCACAGATACGCAGTATTTT. Its translation: CASSLFSPATDTQYF.

The rearrangement uses TRBV20-1 and TRBJ2-7; no firm D call. V gave up 3 bases and J gave up 0 bases, with 6 bases separating them. The CDR3 is 12 residues long. Germline loops: CDR1 DFQATT, CDR2 SNEGSKA (reference sequence). The CDR3 DNA is TGCAGTGCTAGTGGGGACTCCTACGAGCAGTACTTC. Translating it yields CSASGDSYEQYF.

The chain is built from TRBV6-1 and TRBJ1-4; D not resolved. CDR3 length: 13 amino acids. V lost 5 bases to trimming and J lost 3 bases, with 7 bases between them. Germline V gene sequence: CDR1 MNHNS, CDR2 SASEGT. The chain's CDR3 is CASSPTSNEKLFF. Written as DNA, the CDR3 is TGTGCCAGCAGTCCCACTTCTAATGAAAAACTGTTTTTT.

The V and J genes are TRBV27 and TRBJ2-1, with D tentatively TRBD2 (6 bases). There are 17 residues in the CDR3. Deletions cut 2 bases from V and 0 bases from J, with 14 bases between. CDR1 is MNHEY and CDR2 is SMNVEV in the germline V gene (reference sequence). CDR3 sequence reads: CASSLARLAVSYNEQFF. The CDR3 DNA reads TGTGCCAGCAGTTTAGCCCGGTTAGCGGTCTCCTACAATGAGCAGTTCTTC.

V and J are TRBV5-8 and TRBJ2-3, with TRBD2 as a possible D gene (6 bases). The V and J ends lost 1 base and 2 bases respectively, with 8 bases between them. The CDR3 has 14 amino acids. Germline V gene sequence: CDR1 SGHTS, CDR2 YDEGEE. The CDR3 sequence: CASSLQGLTDTQYF. The CDR3 DNA reads as TGTGCCAGCAGCTTGCAGGGACTCACAGATACGCAGTATTTT.

The chain carries TRBV7-6 and TRBJ1-4; TRBD1 aligns across 12 bases. Germline trimming cut 1 base from V and 12 bases from J; bases unmatched to any gene: 6. The CDR3 spans 15 residues. CDR1 and CDR2 from the germline V gene are SGHVS and FNYEAQ. CDR3 DNA sequence: TGTGCCAGCAGCTTAGGAGGGACAGGGGGCGGGGAACTGTTTTTT. It translates to CASSLGGTGGGELFF. Combining the CDR3 with reference TRBV7-6 and TRBJ1-4 gives the whole variable domain GAGVSQSPRYKVTKRGQDVALRCDPISGHVSLYWYRQALGQGPEFLTYFNYEAQQDKSGLPNDRFSAERPEGSISTLTIQRTEQRDSAMYRCASSLGGTGGGELFFGSGTQLSVL.

V usage is TRBV2 and J usage is TRBJ1-4; D is ambiguous. Trimming shortened V by 5 bases and J by 4 bases, and 14 bases separated the two germline ends. From germline, CDR1 is SNHLY and CDR2 FYNNEI. This CDR3 is 15 amino acids long. The chain's CDR3 is CASSPYDRYNEKLFF. The CDR3 DNA is TGTGCCAGCAGTCCCTATGACCGATATAATGAAAAACTGTTTTTT.

This rearrangement joins TRBV5-1 to TRBJ2-3; TRBD2 is a possible D gene (5 bases). V was trimmed by 0 bases and J by 1 base, leaving 12 bases between them. CDR1 and CDR2 from the germline V gene are SGHRS and YFSETQ. The CDR3 contains 16 residues. The CDR3 loop reads CASSLAHGVGTDTQYF. CDR3 nucleotide sequence: TGCGCCAGCAGCTTGGCGCACGGGGTGGGCACAGATACGCAGTATTTT.

The chain links TRBV20-1 to TRBJ2-3, with 7 bases identical to TRBD2. After removal of 2 bases from V and 5 bases from J, the junction contained 10 bases not matched to a gene. The CDR3 extends over 15 amino acids. Germline V lookup: CDR1 DFQATT, CDR2 SNEGSKA (reference sequence). The CDR3 bases are TGCAGTGCTAGAATGGCTAGCGGTGGGGGAGATACGCAGTATTTT. This gives the protein CSARMASGGGDTQYF.

There are a few counts of this clonotype. V is TRBV6-2 or TRBV6-3 and J is TRBJ1-5, with D uncertain. CDR1 and CDR2 from the germline V gene are MNHEY and SVGEGT. Trimming shortened V by 0 bases and J by 5 bases, and 8 bases separated the two germline ends. The CDR3 is 14 amino acids. CDR3 nucleotides: TGTGCCAGCAGTTACTCGGGTCTTCATCAGCCCCAGCATTTT. Translating gives CASSYSGLHQPQHF.

The V call is TRBV10-1, the J call TRBJ2-3; D is ambiguous. Per the germline V gene, CDR1 is WNHNN and CDR2 is SYGVQD (reference sequence). The CDR3 consists of 13 residues. V was trimmed by 2 bases and J by 8 bases, leaving 11 bases between them. The CDR3 reads CASSEDFLGTQYF. The CDR3 DNA is TGCGCCAGCAGTGAGGATTTTCTGGGTACGCAGTATTTT.

This clonotype was counted many times. The chain combines TRBV12-3 or TRBV12-4 with TRBJ2-2, with D unclear. Trimming left V 5 bases short and J 3 bases short, with 4 bases between. CDR3 length equals 12 residues. The CDR3 region is CASSPYTGELFF. CDR3 DNA sequence: TGTGCCAGCAGTCCTTACACCGGGGAGCTGTTTTTT.

The J gene is TRBJ2-6, the V gene TRBV9; the D is unclear. V lost 0 bases and J 4 bases, leaving 8 bases between the germline ends. This CDR3 region has 15 residues. In germline, CDR1 is SGDLS, CDR2 YYNGEE. The CDR3 sequence: CASSVATRGANVLTF. The CDR3 DNA reads TGTGCCAGCAGCGTAGCTACACGAGGGGCCAACGTCCTGACTTTC. The variable domain in full, with the rest retrieved from reference TRBV9 and TRBJ2-6, is DSGVTQTPKHLITATGQRVTLRCSPRSGDLSVYWYQQSLDQGLQFLIQYYNGEERAKGNILERFSAQQFPDLHSELNLSSLELGDSALYFCASSVATRGANVLTFGAGSRLTVL.

The chain employs TRBV6-2 or TRBV6-3 and TRBJ2-7, with 7 positions matching TRBD2. The V segment lost 6 bases and the J segment 4 bases; nucleotides outside the gene matches: 12. Per the germline V gene, CDR1 is MNHEY and CDR2 is SVGEGT. The CDR3 length is 15 residues. This chain's CDR3 is CASSHWGRAVYEQYF. DNA for the CDR3: TGTGCCAGCAGCCATTGGGGGAGGGCCGTTTACGAGCAGTACTTC.

This chain uses TRBV6-5 with TRBJ2-5, with a tentative D call TRBD1 (6 bases). The V gene's germline CDR1 is MNHEY and CDR2 SVGAGI. CDR3 length equals 15 residues. Trimming pared 2 bases from V and 4 bases from J, leaving 14 bases between. The CDR3 DNA sequence: TGTGCCAGCAGTTACCAACAGGGACGGGGAGAGACCCAGTACTTC. This encodes CASSYQQGRGETQYF.

In its sample, this clonotype was seen many times. The genes are TRBV7-9 and TRBJ2-7; 7 nucleotides line up with TRBD1. In germline, CDR1 is SEHNR, CDR2 FQNEAQ (reference sequence). The length of the CDR3 is 12 residues. Unmatched junction bases numbered 4, after V lost 6 bases and J lost 5 bases. CDR3 nucleotide sequence: TGTGCCAGCAGACTAACAGGGGACGAGCAGTACTTC. Translation: CASRLTGDEQYF.

Only a few counts were recorded for this clonotype. This chain uses TRBV3-1 with TRBJ1-1; no definite D call. Germline CDR1 and CDR2: LGHDT and YNNKEL (reference sequence). The CDR3 loop spans 12 amino acids. V was cut by 5 bases and J by 3 bases, with 7 bases left in between. Here the CDR3 reads CASSDLDTEAFF. The DNA of the CDR3 is TGTGCCAGCAGCGACCTCGACACTGAAGCTTTCTTT.

A few counts support this clonotype. This chain connects TRBV12-3 or TRBV12-4 to TRBJ1-2; D gene unclear. V dropped 5 bases and J dropped 2 bases, with 12 bases sitting between them. The CDR3 sequence is 14 residues long. CDR3 DNA: TGTGCCAGCAGTCCCAGCCTGAACAACTATGGCTACACCTTC. Translation: CASSPSLNNYGYTF.

The chain links TRBV28 to TRBJ2-2; TRBD1 matches 7 bases. CDR1 MDHEN and CDR2 SYDVKM come from the germline V gene. The CDR3 sequence is 15 residues long. The junction had 5 bases not matched to a gene; V was cut back by 6 bases and J by 1 base. The chain's CDR3 is CASRRGQVNTGELFF. CDR3 in DNA: TGTGCCAGCAGAAGAGGACAGGTGAACACCGGGGAGCTGTTTTTT.